The TCR beta chain under discussion was sequenced for a study of beta chain features in type 1 diabetes (dated by TCRdb to between 2017 and 2018). For the study in its entirety: Mean age, gender distribution, total cell number and subset yield were not different between patients and healthy donors. Across all samples, approximately 100 million sorted cells were examined, and cell number per subset correlated strongly with RNA yield. The study compared the TCRB repertoires of sorted circulating CD4+ T cell subsets in recently diagnosed type 1 diabetes patients with those in matched healthy donors. Regulatory and stem cell-like memory subsets were obtained from only 8 patients and about 8 healthy donors, while naive and central memory subsets were obtained from all 30 or so donors.

Each donor gave one peripheral blood draw, averaging roughly 120 mL, which was collected into heparinised tubes. Using a panel that included CD45RO, CCR7, CD25, CD127, CD95 and CD27, naive, central memory, regulatory and stem cell-like memory CD4+ T cells were sorted on a BD FACSAria II. A purity above 98% was achieved for all sorted populations. PBMCs were separated immediately by Lymphoprep density gradient centrifugation and were stained directly, without being cultured. So that batch effects would be minimized, each experiment stained and sorted samples in pairs, pairing one healthy donor with one patient. V has 3 bases trimmed and J has 15 bases trimmed; junction bases matching no gene number 6. The cysteine opens and the phenylalanine closes a CDR3 of 13 amino acids. The DNA shown is the 39-base CDR3, in frame from base 1. The germline V gene (reference sequence) sets CDR1 to LNHDA and CDR2 to SQIVND.

The entire amount of isolated RNA was reverse transcribed using the High Capacity cDNA Reverse Transcription Kit, so the sequenced TCRB transcripts were expressed ones. Deep immunoSEQ sequencing was applied to naive, central memory and regulatory T cell samples, giving an average of about 3.6 million total reads per sample. Sorted cells were lysed in RLT buffer, and RNA was extracted using DNase-treated RNeasy Micro or Mini kits according to cell number. To prevent cross-contamination, every cell subset was processed on its own, while patient and healthy donor samples were processed together. The immunoSEQ multiplex PCR was used to amplify TCRB sequences from cDNA, yielding 87-bp fragments that span the CDR3 region. Amplicons were sequenced on the Illumina HiSeq platform. Regarding the original processing steps: PCR bias was computationally corrected using synthetic template baselines, reads within Hamming distance 2 were collapsed, and singletons that could not be merged were discarded. Reads were aligned against IMGT to assign V, D and J genes, CDR3 length and insertions or deletions at six rearrangement sites. Within each subset, clonotype counts were normalized to the number of sorted cells before true diversity and Gini coefficients were calculated with the tcR R package. The overlap coefficient, calculated on TCRB nucleotide sequences, was used to quantify repertoire sharing. Out-of-frame TCRB sequences from naive cells were analyzed as a proxy for the pre-selection repertoire. Imported from immuneACCESS, the table was reduced by TCRdb to in-frame sequences with V and J called. These copies leave out some clones; in studies compared against another copy, an unresolved V gene accounts for under half, and the cause of the remainder is not known. V, J and clone size are taken as reported in that table, and D and trimming were inferred from the DNA itself. This sample gives nearly 700,000 clones in total; about an eighth of them show up just once. Clones ranked in the top ten supply 0.022% of the sample.

Broader findings and caveats from the paper: Because the HLA sub-analyses included only small numbers of individuals, any influence of HLA type on TCRB rearrangement was left unresolved. Because cDNA was sequenced instead of genomic DNA, highly expressing activated cells could be over-represented, though the groups showed no difference in activation or CD3 levels. Fewer insertions and more nucleotide deletions at VDJ recombination sites were observed in patients with type 1 diabetes, implying thymic rearrangement abnormalities. Type 1 diabetes patients showed a moderate but significant shortening of TCRB CDR3 length in all four CD4+ subsets. Shorter templates might have been favored by PCR, but patient and control samples were amplified and corrected together, so both groups would have been affected equally by any skew. The naive, central memory and regulatory TCRB repertoires appeared to resemble one another more closely among patients than among healthy donors.

This clone was detected only a few times. What this receptor recognizes is not known. Qualities for individual bases were not recorded, and no much larger clone is one base off. The specimen was naive CD4+ T cells from blood. The cell subset or site label of this sample denotes: true naive CD4+ T cells. The sequence was collected from a man aged 18 to 29 with type 1 diabetes. This chain joins TRBV19 to TRBJ2-1; 12 bases in the middle match TRBD2. For the CDR3, the sequence is CASSIQTSGGLFF. The nucleotide sequence reads TGTGCCAGTAGTATCCAGACTAGCGGGGGTCTGTTCTTC.